Below, 24 T cell receptor beta chains from the same sample are listed, as sequenced in a study of T cell responses to AZD1222 COVID-19 vaccine. Profiled with immunoSEQ multiplex PCR; TCRdb holds only in-frame clones, not every one. The repertoire consists of approximately 200,000 clones, with about 94% occurring once and the leading ten covering 7.5% to 9.5%. This specimen consisted of peripheral blood, obtained on day 0 of AZD1222 vaccination. These receptors all stem from an adult in good health.

This chain uses TRBV19 with TRBJ1-1; D perhaps matches TRBD1 (6 bases). CDR1 is LNHDA, CDR2 SQIVND, per germline (reference sequence). V was shortened by 3 bases and J by 9 bases, with 17 bases between the two germline ends. The CDR3 has 14 residues. The DNA for the CDR3 is TGTGCCAGTAGTATGGGAGGGCCCGGGACAAAAGCTTTCTTT. Protein product: CASSMGGPGTKAFF.

The V and J genes are TRBV3-1 (or the pseudogene TRBV3-2) and TRBJ2-3; D may be TRBD1 or TRBD2 (7 bases each). V dropped 1 base and J dropped 1 base, with 12 bases sitting between them. This CDR3 spans 16 amino acids. Germline CDR1 and CDR2: LGHDT and YNNKEL (reference sequence). DNA of the CDR3: TGTGCCAGCAGCCAAGCAGGGGGGGGCGGCACAGATACGCAGTATTTT. Residues: CASSQAGGGGTDTQYF.

The chain links TRBV28 to TRBJ1-3; no firm D call. The CDR3 runs to 15 residues. Trimming removed 6 bases from V and 0 bases from J, with 12 bases in between. CDR1 is MDHEN and CDR2 is SYDVKM in the germline V gene. The CDR3 coding sequence is TGTGCCAGCAGCCCTAGGCGGATCTCTGGAAACACCATATATTTT. This codes for CASSPRRISGNTIYF.

The chain uses TRBV6-5 and TRBJ1-1, with 7 nucleotides matching TRBD1. The CDR3 consists of 13 residues. V shed 7 bases, J shed 9 bases, and the junction held 11 bases outside the gene matches. Germline V CDR1 and CDR2: MNHEY, SVGAGI. CDR3 loop: CASTRQGVPKAFF. For the CDR3, the DNA is TGTGCCAGCACCCGCCAGGGGGTTCCCAAAGCTTTCTTT.

The chain carries TRBV4-1 and TRBJ2-2; 8 bases fit TRBD2. The junction had 13 bases not matched to a gene; V was cut back by 1 base and J by 3 bases. The germline V gene has CDR1 MGHRA and CDR2 YSYEKL. The CDR3 covers 19 residues. CDR3 nucleotides: TGCGCCAGCAGCCAAGGACCCCCACCGGGACTAGAGGACACCGGGGAGCTGTTTTTT. Residues: CASSQGPPPGLEDTGELFF.

The V and J genes are TRBV5-1 and TRBJ2-3; 14 nucleotides align to TRBD2. This CDR3 is built from 19 residues. V was clipped by 0 bases and J by 6 bases; unmatched bases: 12. CDR1 SGHRS and CDR2 YFSETQ come from the germline V gene. This chain's CDR3 is CASSLGRLPGLAGADTQYF. The CDR3 nucleotides are TGCGCCAGCAGCTTGGGCAGGCTACCGGGACTAGCGGGAGCTGATACGCAGTATTTT.

The gene calls are TRBV14 and TRBJ2-2; D is ambiguous. V lost 8 bases and J 0 bases, leaving 10 bases between the germline ends. This CDR3 is built from 14 residues. Germline-derived CDR1 and CDR2 are SGHDN and FVKESK. CDR3 sequence: CASGGVPNTGELFF. In DNA form, the CDR3 reads TGTGCCAGCGGTGGGGTTCCGAACACCGGGGAGCTGTTTTTT. Variable domain in full (rest from reference TRBV14 and TRBJ2-2): EAGVTQFPSHSVIEKGQTVTLRCDPISGHDNLYWYRRVMGKEIKFLLHFVKESKQDESGMPNNRFLAERTGGTYSTLKVQPAELEDSGVYFCASGGVPNTGELFFGEGSRLTVL.

V gene TRBV29-1 combines with J gene TRBJ2-1, with 10 bases aligning to TRBD2. Germline V CDR1 and CDR2: SQVTM, ANQGSEA. There are 15 residues in the CDR3. The junction had 5 bases not matched to a gene; V was cut back by 3 bases and J by 3 bases. The CDR3 loop reads CSVDPIAGGYNEQFF. The CDR3, as DNA: TGCAGCGTTGACCCAATAGCGGGAGGCTACAATGAGCAGTTCTTC.

This sequence joins TRBV27 and TRBJ1-6, with D tentatively TRBD1 (5 bases). The CDR3 runs to 13 residues. CDR1 MNHEY and CDR2 SMNVEV come from the germline V gene (reference sequence). Trimming left V 6 bases short and J 7 bases short, with 10 bases between. CDR3 coding DNA: TGTGCCAGCAGACCGGGGGTCAATTCACCCCTCCACTTT. This sequence encodes CASRPGVNSPLHF.

The chain couples TRBV19 to TRBJ2-1, with D possibly matching TRBD1 (6 bases). The CDR3 loop spans 13 amino acids. Between the trimmed V and J ends, which lost 5 bases and 7 bases, there was a span of 12 bases. The V gene's germline CDR1 is LNHDA and CDR2 SQIVND (reference sequence). The CDR3 DNA reads as TGTGCCAGTAGTTGGGGGCAGACGAATGAGCAGTTCTTC. It yields the protein CASSWGQTNEQFF.

This chain uses TRBV30 with TRBJ2-1, with D perhaps being TRBD1 or TRBD2 (5 bases each). The CDR3 runs to 14 residues. Deletions cut 0 bases from V and 2 bases from J, with 8 bases between. From germline, CDR1 is GTSNPN and CDR2 SVGIG (reference sequence). This CDR3 reads CAWSVGTPYNEQFF. The DNA of the CDR3 is TGTGCCTGGAGTGTAGGGACGCCCTACAATGAGCAGTTCTTC.

The rearrangement links TRBV20-1 to TRBJ1-1; no definite D call. The V end lost 3 bases, the J end lost 8 bases, and 10 bases lay between the germline ends. The CDR3 has 11 amino acids. Per germline, CDR1 DFQATT and CDR2 SNEGSKA (reference sequence). CDR3 region: CSARRTPEAFF. The CDR3 nucleotides read TGCAGTGCTAGGAGGACGCCCGAAGCTTTCTTT.

The V and J genes are TRBV28 and TRBJ1-1; no definite D call. V gave up 2 bases and J gave up 3 bases, with 7 bases separating them. The CDR3 extends over 13 amino acids. Germline V lookup: CDR1 MDHEN, CDR2 SYDVKM. This CDR3 is CASSLVDDTEAFF. DNA of the CDR3: TGTGCCAGCAGTTTAGTTGACGACACTGAAGCTTTCTTT.

The chain uses TRBV28 and TRBJ2-7; D gene unclear. The CDR3 has 14 amino acids. Germline lookup yields CDR1 MDHEN and CDR2 SYDVKM. Trimming stripped 3 bases from V and 0 bases from J, with 9 bases between. Written as DNA, the CDR3 is TGTGCCAGCAGTTTCGTGACTGCCTCCTACGAGCAGTACTTC. It encodes CASSFVTASYEQYF.

The chain links TRBV19 to TRBJ1-5; weak D call: TRBD1 (6 bases). The germline V gene has CDR1 LNHDA and CDR2 SQIVND (reference sequence). The CDR3 is 13 residues long. Trimming left V 10 bases short and J 5 bases short, with 15 bases between. The CDR3 DNA is TGTGCCATGAGTCGGGGGGCGGATCAGCCCCAGCATTTT. It translates to CAMSRGADQPQHF.

The chain couples TRBV28 to TRBJ2-5; 8 nucleotides line up with TRBD1. Looked up from germline, CDR1 is MDHEN and CDR2 is SYDVKM. CDR3 length: 14 amino acids. V shed 7 bases, J shed 5 bases, and the junction held 9 bases outside the gene matches. The CDR3 sequence is CASNTDRVGETQYF. The DNA of the CDR3 is TGTGCCAGCAACACGGACAGGGTGGGGGAGACCCAGTACTTC.

This chain links TRBV6-5 with TRBJ2-5; 10 bases line up with TRBD1. V was clipped by 7 bases and J by 4 bases; unmatched bases: 9. This CDR3 region has 15 residues. Germline V gene data show CDR1 as MNHEY and CDR2 as SVGAGI. CDR3 in amino acids: CASNQLGQGRETQYF. The DNA for the CDR3 is TGTGCCAGCAACCAACTGGGACAGGGGAGAGAGACCCAGTACTTC.

The chain couples TRBV27 to TRBJ2-3; 10 bases are a match to TRBD2. Germline trimming cut 1 base from V and 1 base from J; bases unmatched to any gene: 2. The CDR3 runs to 16 residues. Germline V gene sequence: CDR1 MNHEY, CDR2 SMNVEV (reference sequence). CDR3 protein: CASSLWLAGGTDTQYF. The CDR3 region has the DNA TGTGCCAGCAGTTTATGGCTAGCGGGAGGCACAGATACGCAGTATTTT.

V is TRBV5-6 and J is TRBJ1-2; no clear D gene. CDR1 is SGHDT, CDR2 YYEEEE, per germline. Trimming cost V 4 bases and J 0 bases, with 13 bases left between them. This CDR3 is built from 15 residues. The CDR3 loop is CASSALGPSNYGYTF. The CDR3 nucleotides read TGTGCCAGCAGCGCCCTAGGGCCGTCTAACTATGGCTACACCTTC.

This rearrangement joins TRBV9 to TRBJ2-2, with 7 bases matching TRBD1. The V gene end was trimmed by 3 bases and the J gene end by 1 base; junction bases not matched to a gene: 6. Germline values: CDR1 SGDLS, CDR2 YYNGEE. There are 16 residues in the CDR3. CDR3: CASSGPGQRNTGELFF. CDR3 bases: TGTGCCAGCAGCGGCCCGGGACAGCGGAACACCGGGGAGCTGTTTTTT.

The rearrangement uses TRBV29-1 and TRBJ2-2; possibly TRBD2 for D (6 bases). Germline V CDR1 and CDR2: SQVTM, ANQGSEA. Deletions cut 7 bases from V and 8 bases from J, with 17 bases between. This CDR3 has 13 amino acids. CDR3 DNA sequence: TGCAGCGGTGGACTACCCCGTCAGGGGGAGCTGTTTTTT. It codes for CSGGLPRQGELFF.

The J gene is TRBJ1-1, the V gene TRBV6-5; D unresolved. The germline gives CDR1 MNHEY, CDR2 SVGAGI. Between the trimmed V and J ends, which lost 6 bases and 1 base, there was a span of 15 bases. The CDR3 is made up of 15 amino acids. The CDR3: CASRSLPRGNTEAFF. Here the CDR3 DNA reads TGTGCCAGCAGGTCGCTTCCTCGGGGGAACACTGAAGCTTTCTTT.

CDR3 in amino acids: CASSARTGNTEAFF. The CDR3 DNA sequence: TGTGCCAGCAGTGCCCGGACAGGGAACACTGAAGCTTTCTTT. The J gene is TRBJ1-1, the V gene TRBV2, with TRBD1 matching over 7 bases. The CDR3 is 14 amino acids. The V segment lost 4 bases and the J segment 1 base; nucleotides outside the gene matches: 3. Per germline, CDR1 SNHLY and CDR2 FYNNEI.

The V and J genes are TRBV5-6 and TRBJ2-1; the D is unclear. Germline V lookup: CDR1 SGHDT, CDR2 YYEEEE. The CDR3 is 15 amino acids. V lost 8 bases and J lost 6, with 21 bases in between. CDR3 protein: CASVDLKYGSNEQFF. CDR3 nucleotides: TGTGCCAGTGTGGACCTTAAATATGGGTCCAATGAGCAGTTCTTC. The full variable domain, with the rest looked up from reference TRBV5-6 and TRBJ2-1, is DAGVTQSPTHLIKTRGQQVTLRCSPKSGHDTVSWYQQALGQGPQFIFQYYEEEERQRGNFPDRFSGHQFPNYSSELNVNALLLGDSALYLCASVDLKYGSNEQFFGPGTRLTVL.